The entry below describes one T cell receptor beta chain. The antigen it binds to is not known. Nothing much larger sits one base from this clone, and base qualities are not available. Its CDR3 holds 13 amino acids, cysteine through phenylalanine. The kept DNA is CDR3 alone, 39 bases in frame from the first base. Trimming takes 3 bases off V and 3 bases off J; junction bases not matched to a gene: 2. Sequences GTSNPN (CDR1) and SVGIG (CDR2) are obtained from the germline V gene (reference sequence). The receptor library was made with the immunoSEQ multiplex PCR assay. In the paper's pipeline: A statistical classification framework was built for diagnosing cytomegalovirus status from the catalog of TCR beta chain sequences. TCRdb took this table from immuneACCESS and kept in-frame rearrangements with V and J called. Such tables lack part of the clones; where checked against another copy, unresolved V genes explain under half of the gap, and the rest is unexplained. V and J calls and clone size are those listed in that table; D and trimming were worked out from the DNA. For this sample the table gives roughly 56,000 clones, of which 89% were detected only once. Of the sample, about 15% falls within the top ten clones.

The data belong to a study of cytomegalovirus exposure and HLA in healthy donors (TCRdb year 2017). Study-level background: A later analysis indicated that the 120 validation repertoires were generated on the platform also employed for the 720 or so repertoires of the first cohort. High-throughput TCR immunosequencing, statistical association of individual TCRs with disease status, and machine learning were combined to predict cytomegalovirus infection status. The study aimed to test whether signatures of past pathogen exposure could be identified by cataloging public T cell receptors. Along with the roughly 670-subject first cohort, a separate validation cohort of over a hundred different subjects was used. On the study overall, not on this receptor specifically: Subsequent analysis determined that TCRs grouped into clusters in the first cohort also showed a tendency toward co-occurrence across the approximately 120 validation repertoires, and approximately 93% of cluster scores exceeded 0. Three of the identified cytomegalovirus-associated TCR beta chains were confirmed in vitro to be specific for cytomegalovirus antigens. Most TCR sequences were observed very rarely across donors, whereas some public TCRs were present in many individuals. The authors suggested that the approach could potentially be extended to other disease states and immunological phenotypes. A later analysis had no HLA typing for the validation cohort, so co-occurrence there was scored across all 120 or so repertoires. The classifier was reported to diagnose cytomegalovirus status with high specificity and sensitivity in both the original cohort and the validation cohort. The study listed 170 or so TCR beta chains as associated with cytomegalovirus.

Separate from the roughly 630-subject first cohort, the validation cohort of over 90 subjects was the group to which the donors belonged. Recombination linked TRBV30 to TRBJ1-5; TRBD1 matches 7 bases in the middle. The sequence was collected from a woman aged 18-29 years in good health and CMV-seronegative. The source material was PBMCs. The DNA sequence is as follows: TGTGCCTGGAGCGGACAGGACAATCAGCCCCAGCATTTT. Its coded protein is CAWSGQDNQPQHF.